A single sample is the source of the 4 T cell receptor beta chains below, sequenced in a study of beta chain features in type 1 diabetes. Study results and caveats: When Type 1 diabetes patients were examined, their TCRB CDR3s proved moderately but significantly shorter in all four CD4+ subsets.

The sequenced template was cDNA made from the entire isolated RNA. Data came from immunoSEQ multiplex PCR; TCRdb stores just in-frame clones and leaves some out. The sample has 300,000 to 450,000 clones; around a tenth are singletons. These receptors are not linked to any known antigen. The specimen sequenced was central memory CD4+ T cells from blood. All receptors derive from a man aged 25-45 years with type 1 diabetes.

This clone was counted once. The chain is built from TRBV28 and TRBJ2-1; 8 bases line up with TRBD2. Germline lookup yields CDR1 MDHEN and CDR2 SYDVKM. The CDR3 is 16 amino acids. V dropped 2 bases and J dropped 0; count of bases not matched to a gene: 3. DNA for the CDR3: TGTGCCAGCAGTTTAGGGGGGACTAGCTCCTACAATGAGCAGTTCTTC. It codes for CASSLGGTSSYNEQFF.

In nucleotides, the CDR3 is TGTGCCAGCTCACCACCGGGACTAGCGGGAGGGTCAGGATACGAGCAGTACTTC. Translated: CASSPPGLAGGSGYEQYF. This chain uses TRBV18 with TRBJ2-7; 16 bases fit TRBD2. Unmatched junction bases numbered 6, after V lost 0 bases and J lost 4 bases. CDR3 size: 18 residues. The germline gives CDR1 KGHSH, CDR2 LQKENI.

The chain is built from TRBV6-5 and TRBJ2-1; D call uncertain. Trimming removed 6 bases from V and 4 bases from J, with 13 bases in between. CDR1 MNHEY and CDR2 SVGAGI come from the germline V gene. The CDR3 is 14 amino acids. CDR3 nucleotides: TGTGCCAGCAGGCCGACGAGCTTATACAATGAGCAGTTCTTC. Translation: CASRPTSLYNEQFF.

This clone was recorded a few times. Other DNA sequences within the sample encode an identical CDR3. V gene TRBV20-1 combines with J gene TRBJ2-3; D remains ambiguous. Per germline, CDR1 DFQATT and CDR2 SNEGSKA (reference sequence). This CDR3 has 11 amino acids. The V gene lost 5 bases and the J gene lost 0 bases, with 3 bases spanning the gap. The DNA of the CDR3 is TGCAGTGCTTCTAGCACAGATACGCAGTATTTT. Translating it yields CSASSTDTQYF.